This T cell receptor (beta chain) was observed in a study of cytomegalovirus exposure and HLA in healthy donors. Study-wide results and caveats: In an earlier analysis, about 90% or about 30%: the productive usage of most TCR beta V segments.

The PCR used 60 Vbeta and 13 Jbeta primers. The data were produced by immunoSEQ multiplex PCR, yet TCRdb's version contains in-frame clones alone and is incomplete. This table lists about 170,000 clones. In regard to this clone: The antigen remains undetermined.

The receptor was derived from a woman younger than 35 in good health and CMV-seropositive. Sequenced sample: PBMCs.

The CDR3 reads CAISEAGGPYEQYF. DNA of the CDR3: TGTGCCATCAGTGAAGCGGGGGGCCCCTACGAGCAGTACTTC. The gene calls are TRBV10-3 and TRBJ2-7; 9 nucleotides agree with TRBD2. This CDR3 is 14 amino acids long. Trimming removed 3 bases from V and 2 bases from J; junction bases left unmatched: 2. Germline V gene sequence: CDR1 ENHRY, CDR2 SYGVKD.